These 30 T cell receptor beta chains share one sample of origin, sequenced in a study of blood T cell repertoires in COVID-19. The method was immunoSEQ multiplex PCR; TCRdb's version includes in-frame clones alone and lacks a portion of them. The sample lists roughly 290,000 clones, 70% to 90% occurring once. Material: peripheral blood. Every receptor here comes from a woman between 50 and 59 years old with active or convalescent COVID-19.

The chain links TRBV18 to TRBJ1-2; 8 bases agree with TRBD1. The CDR3 runs to 15 residues. Trimming took 3 bases from V and 3 from J; bases not matched to a gene: 6. Germline-derived CDR1 and CDR2 are KGHSH and LQKENI. For the CDR3, the DNA is TGTGCCAGCTCACCGACAGGGGATAACTACTATGGCTACACCTTC. This gives the protein CASSPTGDNYYGYTF. The full variable domain, with the rest looked up from reference TRBV18 and TRBJ1-2, is NAGVMQNPRHLVRRRGQEARLRCSPMKGHSHVYWYRQLPEEGLKFMVYLQKENIIDESGMPKERFSAEFPKEGPSILRIQQVVRGDSAAYFCASSPTGDNYYGYTFGSGTRLTVV.

This clone is a singleton in its sample. The CDR3 loop reads CASSLGGTVSYEQYF. CDR3 coding DNA: TGTGCCAGCAGCTTAGGCGGGACAGTCTCCTACGAGCAGTACTTC. J is TRBJ2-7 and V is TRBV11-2, with D possibly being TRBD1 (7 bases). CDR1 and CDR2 from the germline V gene are SGHAT and FQNNGV. Trimming left V 1 base short and J 0 bases short, with 10 bases between. The CDR3 has 15 amino acids. Using reference TRBV11-2 and TRBJ2-7 for the parts outside the CDR3, the full variable domain is EAGVAQSPRYKIIEKRQSVAFWCNPISGHATLYWYQQILGQGPKLLIQFQNNGVVDDSQLPKDRFSAERLKGVDSTLKIQPAKLEDSAVYLCASSLGGTVSYEQYFGPGTRLTVT.

This chain links TRBV6-5 with TRBJ2-3, with TRBD2 matching over 11 bases. V shed 4 bases and J 3 bases; nucleotides not matched to a gene: 3. Per germline, CDR1 MNHEY and CDR2 SVGAGI. The CDR3 is 15 residues long. This chain's CDR3 is CASSFSGRVTDTQYF. For the CDR3, the DNA is TGTGCCAGCAGTTTTAGCGGGAGGGTGACAGATACGCAGTATTTT.

This clone appeared many times. The chain employs TRBV13 and TRBJ2-7, with D perhaps matching TRBD1 (6 bases). The CDR3 is 12 amino acids. V lost 1 base and J 10 bases, leaving 11 bases between the germline ends. Germline CDR1 and CDR2: PRHDT and FYEKMQ (reference sequence). CDR3 protein: CASSLDRAQQYF. For the CDR3, the DNA is TGTGCCAGCAGCTTAGACAGGGCTCAACAGTACTTC.

The J gene is TRBJ2-1, the V gene TRBV7-9, with D tentatively TRBD1 (7 bases). CDR3 length: 12 amino acids. Looked up from germline, CDR1 is SEHNR and CDR2 is FQNEAQ (reference sequence). The V gene lost 5 bases and the J gene lost 8 bases, with 10 bases spanning the gap. In DNA, the CDR3 is TGTGCCAGCAGCCCAGGGGGGTATGAGCAGTTCTTC. Its protein is CASSPGGYEQFF.

The sample holds a few counts of this clone. The chain has TRBV5-1 and TRBJ2-3, with TRBD1 matching 7 bases. The CDR3 is made up of 14 amino acids. Germline V gives CDR1 SGHRS, CDR2 YFSETQ. V shed 1 base and J 5 bases; nucleotides not matched to a gene: 4. This CDR3 reads CASSLTGDKDTQYF. DNA for the CDR3: TGCGCCAGCAGCTTGACAGGGGATAAAGATACGCAGTATTTT.

The J gene is TRBJ2-6, the V gene TRBV5-5; 7 nucleotides line up with TRBD2. Germline lookup yields CDR1 SGHKS and CDR2 YYEKEE (reference sequence). Unmatched junction bases numbered 10, after V lost 5 bases and J lost 2 bases. The CDR3 is 17 amino acids. CDR3 sequence: CASSFSAGSTGANVLTF. CDR3 in DNA: TGTGCCAGCAGTTTCTCAGCGGGGTCTACTGGGGCCAACGTCCTGACTTTC. The entire variable domain, with the rest obtained from reference TRBV5-5 and TRBJ2-6, is as follows: DAGVTQSPTHLIKTRGQQVTLRCSPISGHKSVSWYQQVLGQGPQFIFQYYEKEERGRGNFPDRFSARQFPNYSSELNVNALLLGDSALYLCASSFSAGSTGANVLTFGAGSRLTVL.

The chain joins TRBV5-1 to TRBJ2-1, with a possible D match to TRBD2 (6 bases). Per germline, CDR1 SGHRS and CDR2 YFSETQ. V was trimmed by 0 bases and J by 5 bases, leaving 12 bases between them. There are 15 residues in the CDR3. The CDR3 nucleotides are TGCGCCAGCAGCTTGGGGGACTCCGACCACAATGAGCAGTTCTTC. Amino acid sequence: CASSLGDSDHNEQFF.

The gene calls are TRBV4-1 and TRBJ1-5; no clear D. Germline V lookup: CDR1 MGHRA, CDR2 YSYEKL. The V and J ends lost 3 bases and 6 bases respectively, with 15 bases between them. CDR3 length: 15 residues. The CDR3 DNA reads as TGCGCCAGCAGCCACGGGCGGGGATTATTTCAGCCCCAGCATTTT. Translated: CASSHGRGLFQPQHF.

This clone was counted ten times or more. The CDR3 region has the DNA TGTGCCAGCGGGACAGGGTTCTACGAGCAGTACTTC. Residues: CASGTGFYEQYF. The chain has TRBV2 and TRBJ2-7; 9 bases line up with TRBD1. V shed 8 bases and J 3 bases; nucleotides not matched to a gene: 2. The CDR3 runs to 12 residues. Germline V gene lookup returns CDR1 SNHLY and CDR2 FYNNEI.

This rearrangement joins TRBV3-1 (or the pseudogene TRBV3-2) to TRBJ1-4, with a tentative D call TRBD1 (5 bases). Germline V CDR1 and CDR2: LGHDT, YNNKEL (reference sequence). Trimming removed 0 bases from V and 8 bases from J, with 13 bases in between. This CDR3 comprises 15 residues. CDR3 residues: CASSQDGDSWEKLFF. In DNA form, the CDR3 reads TGTGCCAGCAGCCAAGATGGGGACTCCTGGGAAAAACTGTTTTTT.

The rearrangement uses TRBV7-2 and TRBJ2-7; D might be TRBD2 (5 bases). Trimming took off 4 bases at V and 4 bases at J, with 14 bases between the two ends. This CDR3 is built from 14 residues. CDR1 SGHTA and CDR2 FQGNSA come from the germline V gene. CDR3 nucleotides: TGTGCCAGCAGCTCGGCGGGCAGACTTTACGAGCAGTACTTC. Amino acids: CASSSAGRLYEQYF.

The genes are TRBV6-7 and TRBJ1-2; D call uncertain. TRBV6-7 is designated an ORF whose function remains uncertain. This CDR3 is built from 15 residues. V lost 7 bases and J 3 bases, leaving 18 bases between the germline ends. The CDR3 DNA is TGTGCCAGCACCCTGAGGCCAATAGAACACTATGGCTACACCTTC. Translation gives CASTLRPIEHYGYTF.

This clone appeared once. The chain carries TRBV28 and TRBJ2-7, with 8 bases fitting TRBD1. CDR3 length: 14 residues. The germline gives CDR1 MDHEN, CDR2 SYDVKM. Trimming removed 7 bases from V and 4 bases from J; junction bases left unmatched: 9. This CDR3 reads CASKKTGAIYEQYF. The CDR3 DNA reads as TGTGCCAGCAAGAAGACAGGGGCAATATACGAGCAGTACTTC.

The chain combines TRBV9 with TRBJ2-3; D is uncertain. Trimming took 1 base from V and 4 from J, leaving 7 bases between them. CDR1 is SGDLS and CDR2 is YYNGEE in the germline V gene. This CDR3 comprises 13 residues. This chain's CDR3 is CASSVLVADTQYF. The CDR3 DNA sequence: TGTGCCAGCAGCGTACTTGTTGCAGATACGCAGTATTTT.

This chain uses TRBV7-2 with TRBJ2-7; 10 bases map to TRBD2. Trimming removed 1 base from V and 7 bases from J; junction bases left unmatched: 7. CDR1 is SGHTA and CDR2 is FQGNSA in the germline V gene. This CDR3 comprises 15 residues. CDR3 in DNA: TGTGCCAGCAGCTTAGGAGCTAGCGGGAGCGTAGAGCAGTACTTC. Translated: CASSLGASGSVEQYF.

The rearrangement uses TRBV6-2 or TRBV6-3 and TRBJ2-1, with 13 bases matching TRBD2. J lost 0 bases, V lost 5 bases, and 4 bases had no gene match. The CDR3 sequence is 17 residues long. CDR1 and CDR2 from the germline V gene are MNHEY and SVGEGT. CDR3 DNA: TGTGCCAGCAGTCCCCGGACTAGCGGGAGCTCCTACAATGAGCAGTTCTTC. It encodes CASSPRTSGSSYNEQFF.

The genes are TRBV7-9 and TRBJ2-3, with D possibly TRBD2 on 6 matching bases. Trimming removed 5 bases from V and 2 bases from J, with 11 bases in between. The CDR3 has 14 amino acids. CDR1 and CDR2 from the germline V gene are SEHNR and FQNEAQ (reference sequence). The CDR3 DNA reads as TGTGCCAGCAGCCCCGCGGGAACCACAGATACGCAGTATTTT. It codes for CASSPAGTTDTQYF.

The rearrangement uses TRBV29-1 and TRBJ1-2; 7 bases agree with TRBD1. Germline V CDR1 and CDR2: SQVTM, ANQGSEA. This CDR3 is 14 amino acids long. With V trimmed by 6 bases and J by 2 bases, 9 bases remained unmatched. In nucleotides, the CDR3 is TGCAGCGTCGGGGACAGCCCGGGGAACTATGGCTACACCTTC. Protein product: CSVGDSPGNYGYTF.

This clone was recorded only once. The chain couples TRBV11-2 to TRBJ2-3; D is perhaps TRBD1 (5 bases). Germline V CDR1 and CDR2: SGHAT, FQNNGV. V was clipped by 3 bases and J by 4 bases, with 11 bases between them. This CDR3 is built from 14 residues. The CDR3 coding sequence is TGTGCCAGCAGCTTCCGACAGCTCGCAGATACGCAGTATTTT. Encoded protein: CASSFRQLADTQYF.

This chain joins TRBV4-2 and TRBJ1-5; unclear D gene. Trimming stripped 1 base from V and 1 base from J, with 8 bases between. The CDR3 totals 15 residues. Germline assignment: CDR1 LGHNA and CDR2 YNFKEQ. The CDR3, as DNA: TGTGCCAGCAGCCAAGGATCGGGAAGCAATCAGCCCCAGCATTTT. Encoded protein: CASSQGSGSNQPQHF.

The rearrangement links TRBV28 to TRBJ2-5; the match to TRBD2 covers 8 bases. Losses at the gene ends were 2 bases for V and 5 bases for J; bases not matched to a gene: 7. CDR3 length: 15 residues. The germline CDR1 and CDR2 sequences are MDHEN and SYDVKM. The CDR3 protein is CASSLSGRSPETQYF. In DNA, the CDR3 is TGTGCCAGCAGTTTAAGCGGGAGAAGTCCTGAGACCCAGTACTTC.

This chain uses TRBV5-4 with TRBJ2-3, with 7 nucleotides matching TRBD2. CDR3 size: 15 residues. V was clipped by 0 bases and J by 4 bases; unmatched bases: 5. The germline V gene encodes CDR1 SGHNT and CDR2 YYREEE (reference sequence). CDR3 residues: CASSLGGSKADTQYF. Written as DNA, the CDR3 is TGTGCCAGCAGCTTGGGCGGGAGTAAGGCAGATACGCAGTATTTT.

A word on this clone: This sample includes further DNA sequences coding for the same CDR3. The chain joins TRBV5-6 to TRBJ1-6; the D gene is possibly TRBD1 (6 bases). The CDR3 length is 13 residues. Germline values: CDR1 SGHDT, CDR2 YYEEEE. V shed 0 bases and J shed 8 bases, with 6 bases lying between them. CDR3 sequence reads: CASSLGTDSPLHF. The CDR3 DNA follows: TGTGCCAGCAGCTTGGGGACAGATTCACCCCTCCACTTT.

V gene TRBV28 combines with J gene TRBJ2-1; TRBD2 might be the D (5 bases). The V gene's germline CDR1 is MDHEN and CDR2 SYDVKM. V lost 6 bases and J lost 11, with 23 bases in between. The CDR3 is 15 amino acids. The CDR3 region is CASRSPLGGTNKQFF. CDR3 bases: TGTGCCAGCAGATCCCCCCTCGGAGGAACAAATAAGCAGTTCTTC.

The rearrangement joins TRBV27 to TRBJ1-6; TRBD1 agrees at 9 bases. After removal of 2 bases from V and 1 base from J, the junction contained 3 bases not matched to a gene. CDR1 MNHEY and CDR2 SMNVEV come from the germline V gene (reference sequence). The CDR3 contains 17 residues. The CDR3 region has the DNA TGTGCCAGCAGTTTAGTGGGACAGGGATCCTATAATTCACCCCTCCACTTT. Translation: CASSLVGQGSYNSPLHF.

The chain couples TRBV18 to TRBJ2-7; possibly TRBD1 for D (5 bases). The V and J ends lost 0 bases and 2 bases respectively, with 8 bases between them. CDR1 and CDR2 (germline): KGHSH, LQKENI. The CDR3 is 14 amino acids. The CDR3 spells CASSPPGQAYEQYF. The CDR3 DNA follows: TGTGCCAGCTCACCACCGGGGCAGGCCTACGAGCAGTACTTC. The entire variable domain, with the rest obtained from reference TRBV18 and TRBJ2-7, is as follows: NAGVMQNPRHLVRRRGQEARLRCSPMKGHSHVYWYRQLPEEGLKFMVYLQKENIIDESGMPKERFSAEFPKEGPSILRIQQVVRGDSAAYFCASSPPGQAYEQYFGPGTRLTVT.

The J gene is TRBJ2-5, the V gene TRBV4-2; tentative D call: TRBD1 (5 bases). The CDR3 covers 15 residues. V lost 0 bases to trimming and J lost 9 bases, with 17 bases between them. The V gene's germline CDR1 is LGHNA and CDR2 YNFKEQ. DNA for the CDR3: TGTGCCAGCAGCCAAGATGCAGGGTCCCTTGGGGCCCAGTACTTC. Protein product: CASSQDAGSLGAQYF.

The CDR3 DNA follows: TGTGCCAGCAGCCAAGGAGGGGGAGCGGGATATGGCTACACCTTC. Protein: CASSQGGGAGYGYTF. V usage is TRBV4-2 and J usage is TRBJ1-2, with D maybe TRBD1 (6 bases). The germline V gene has CDR1 LGHNA and CDR2 YNFKEQ. The CDR3 has 15 residues. V was cut by 1 base and J by 5 bases, with 14 bases left in between.

The rearrangement uses TRBV3-1 (or the pseudogene TRBV3-2) and TRBJ1-1; possible D gene TRBD1, 6 bases. Germline V gives CDR1 LGHDT, CDR2 YNNKEL (reference sequence). The CDR3 sequence is 18 residues long. Trimming removed 4 bases from V and 8 bases from J, with 29 bases in between. The CDR3 nucleotides are TGTGCCAGCAGCCTCGGTACGAGGGGGACGACGACCGATTCGGAAGCTTTCTTT. Encoded protein: CASSLGTRGTTTDSEAFF.